These 25 T cell receptor beta chains came from one sample sequenced in a study of T cell responses to AZD1222 COVID-19 vaccine. Data came from immunoSEQ multiplex PCR; TCRdb stores just in-frame clones and leaves some out. The data show over 150,000 clones, around 85% seen once. Material: peripheral blood, obtained on day 0 of MenACWY control vaccination. The receptor source for this set is an adult in good health.

The chain recombines TRBV9 with TRBJ1-4; 8 bases line up with TRBD1. Germline V lookup: CDR1 SGDLS, CDR2 YYNGEE. The junction had 10 bases not matched to a gene; V was cut back by 4 bases and J by 8 bases. The CDR3 extends over 15 amino acids. This CDR3 reads CASSPLDRVEEKLFF. The CDR3 nucleotides are TGTGCCAGCAGCCCTTTGGACAGGGTGGAAGAAAAACTGTTTTTT.

The genes are TRBV19 and TRBJ1-6; a weak D match, TRBD1 (5 bases). V was pared by 6 bases and J by 6 bases, with 9 bases between. From germline, CDR1 is LNHDA and CDR2 SQIVND (reference sequence). CDR3 size: 13 residues. The CDR3, as DNA: TGTGCCAGTAGCCCGGGGGTTAATTCACCCCTCCACTTT. Amino acids: CASSPGVNSPLHF.

The chain carries TRBV19 and TRBJ1-4, with D possibly matching TRBD1 (6 bases). CDR3 length: 14 residues. Germline lookup yields CDR1 LNHDA and CDR2 SQIVND (reference sequence). Trimming took 6 bases from V and 7 from J, leaving 15 bases between them. This chain's CDR3 is CASRRLEGGEKLFF. CDR3 in DNA: TGTGCCAGTAGACGTTTGGAAGGGGGTGAAAAACTGTTTTTT.

The rearrangement links TRBV5-1 to TRBJ1-1; D not certain. Germline lookup yields CDR1 SGHRS and CDR2 YFSETQ. This CDR3 has 14 amino acids. Trimming stripped 0 bases from V and 5 bases from J, with 11 bases between. CDR3 DNA: TGCGCCAGCAGCTTGGACGGAATCGGTACTGAAGCTTTCTTT. Translating it yields CASSLDGIGTEAFF.

This sequence joins TRBV11-3 and TRBJ2-7; a possible D gene is TRBD2 (7 bases). Germline CDR1 and CDR2: SGHNT and YENEEA. The CDR3 contains 15 residues. V was pared by 2 bases and J by 4 bases, with 15 bases between. The chain's CDR3 is CASSLTGGREYEQYF. Written as DNA, the CDR3 is TGTGCCAGCAGCTTAACGGGGGGCAGGGAATACGAGCAGTACTTC. Variable domain in full (rest from reference TRBV11-3 and TRBJ2-7): EAGVVQSPRYKIIEKKQPVAFWCNPISGHNTLYWYLQNLGQGPELLIRYENEEAVDDSQLPKDRFSAERLKGVDSTLKIQPAELGDSAVYLCASSLTGGREYEQYFGPGTRLTVT.

The gene calls are TRBV7-9 and TRBJ2-3; no definite D call. Trimming stripped 2 bases from V and 3 bases from J, with 0 bases between. The CDR3 totals 11 residues. Germline CDR1 SEHNR, CDR2 FQNEAQ (reference sequence). In DNA, the CDR3 is TGTGCCAGCAGCTTAACAGATACGCAGTATTTT. Its translation is CASSLTDTQYF.

This chain uses TRBV5-8 with TRBJ2-7; D ambiguous. This CDR3 is 14 amino acids long. Germline V CDR1 and CDR2: SGHTS, YDEGEE. V shed 4 bases and J shed 3 bases, with 14 bases lying between them. In nucleotides, the CDR3 is TGTGCCAGCAGCCTTGTGGACGGTAACTACGAGCAGTACTTC. Amino acids: CASSLVDGNYEQYF.

The rearrangement joins TRBV3-1 (or the pseudogene TRBV3-2) to TRBJ1-1, with D possibly matching TRBD1 (5 bases). This CDR3 has 13 residues. The germline CDR1 and CDR2 sequences are LGHDT and YNNKEL (reference sequence). Between the trimmed V and J ends, which lost 4 bases and 8 bases, there was a span of 14 bases. CDR3 DNA: TGTGCCAGCAGCCCTCTGAGGGGCAGAGAAGCTTTCTTT. Its translation: CASSPLRGREAFF.

The chain links TRBV11-2 to TRBJ2-7, with unresolved D. The V end lost 5 bases, the J end lost 2 bases, and 10 bases lay between the germline ends. The CDR3 totals 13 residues. Germline loops: CDR1 SGHAT, CDR2 FQNNGV. The CDR3 sequence: CASSHGYTYEQYF. The DNA for the CDR3 is TGTGCCAGCAGCCACGGATATACCTACGAGCAGTACTTC.

The chain combines TRBV7-6 with TRBJ1-4, with 8 bases aligning to TRBD1. CDR3 size: 14 residues. Per germline, CDR1 SGHVS and CDR2 FNYEAQ. The trim removed 5 bases at V and 8 bases at J, leaving 7 bases unmatched. CDR3 sequence: CASSLRGQGEKLFF. The CDR3 DNA is TGTGCCAGCAGCCTCAGGGGGCAAGGAGAAAAACTGTTTTTT. Complete variable domain (other parts from reference TRBV7-6 and TRBJ1-4): GAGVSQSPRYKVTKRGQDVALRCDPISGHVSLYWYRQALGQGPEFLTYFNYEAQQDKSGLPNDRFSAERPEGSISTLTIQRTEQRDSAMYRCASSLRGQGEKLFFGSGTQLSVL.

The V gene is TRBV6-5, the J gene TRBJ1-1; 9 bases are a match to TRBD1. With V trimmed by 5 bases and J by 5 bases, 9 bases remained unmatched. The CDR3 length is 15 residues. CDR1 is MNHEY, CDR2 SVGAGI, per germline. The CDR3 DNA reads as TGTGCCAGCAGTATACGGACAGGGGCGAGGACTGAAGCTTTCTTT. Amino acid sequence: CASSIRTGARTEAFF.

The chain combines TRBV5-5 with TRBJ2-7; 10 bases line up with TRBD2. V gave up 1 base and J gave up 0 bases; unmatched junction bases: 10. The CDR3 runs 18 residues. CDR1 is SGHKS and CDR2 is YYEKEE in the germline V gene (reference sequence). For the CDR3, the DNA is TGTGCCAGCAGCTTGACGGGGCGTACTAGCGGGATCTCCTACGAGCAGTACGTC. As protein: CASSLTGRTSGISYEQYV.

The rearrangement links TRBV5-1 to TRBJ1-1, with D hard to call. Trimming left V 4 bases short and J 3 bases short, with 10 bases between. Germline CDR1 is SGHRS and CDR2 is YFSETQ. The CDR3 has 13 amino acids. Written as DNA, the CDR3 is TGCGCCAGCAGCGCCGCCGAGGACACTGAAGCTTTCTTT. Translation gives CASSAAEDTEAFF.

The V and J genes are TRBV18 and TRBJ2-7; either TRBD1 or TRBD2 may supply D (5 bases each). Per the germline V gene, CDR1 is KGHSH and CDR2 is LQKENI. The CDR3 spans 13 residues. Trimming pared 4 bases from V and 1 base from J, leaving 8 bases between. The CDR3 DNA reads as TGTGCCAGCTCACGGGACCAATCCTACGAGCAGTACGTC. It specifies CASSRDQSYEQYV.

The rearrangement links TRBV28 to TRBJ2-4, with 11 bases fitting TRBD1. This CDR3 spans 21 amino acids. The trim removed 6 bases at V and 1 base at J, leaving 20 bases unmatched. Germline assignment: CDR1 MDHEN and CDR2 SYDVKM. CDR3 loop: CASSPRIRDRGSGLAKNIQYF. CDR3 bases: TGTGCCAGCAGCCCGAGGATCCGGGACAGGGGGTCTGGGTTGGCCAAAAACATTCAGTACTTC.

The rearrangement uses TRBV30 and TRBJ2-2; the D is unclear. CDR3 size: 13 residues. With 3 bases removed from V and 4 bases from J, the gap between germline ends came to 9 bases. The germline V gene has CDR1 GTSNPN and CDR2 SVGIG (reference sequence). The CDR3 nucleotides are TGTGCCTGGAGAGACACTTTCACCGGGGAGCTGTTTTTT. Amino acid sequence: CAWRDTFTGELFF.

The chain links TRBV4-1 to TRBJ2-5, with D perhaps matching TRBD1 or TRBD2 (5 bases each). The CDR3 spans 16 residues. In germline, CDR1 is MGHRA, CDR2 YSYEKL. Trimming left V 0 bases short and J 5 bases short, with 16 bases between. As DNA, the CDR3 is TGCGCCAGCAGCCAAGATCCTGCAGGGTGGGGGGAGACCCAGTACTTC. It specifies CASSQDPAGWGETQYF.

The rearrangement uses TRBV11-3 and TRBJ2-2; no reliable D call. Trimming took 1 base from V and 0 from J, leaving 9 bases between them. The CDR3 has 16 amino acids. From germline, CDR1 is SGHNT and CDR2 YENEEA. CDR3 bases: TGTGCCAGCAGCTTAGGAGGAGCTGCGAACACCGGGGAGCTGTTTTTT. Its translation is CASSLGGAANTGELFF.

V and J are TRBV6-1 and TRBJ2-7; D is possibly TRBD2 (6 bases). This CDR3 is 15 amino acids long. Trimming removed 1 base at V and 2 bases at J, with 12 bases between. In germline, CDR1 is MNHNS, CDR2 SASEGT. CDR3 region: CASSEVLASTYEQYF. As DNA, the CDR3 is TGTGCCAGCAGTGAAGTCCTAGCGTCTACCTACGAGCAGTACTTC.

This chain connects TRBV18 to TRBJ2-3, with D tentatively TRBD1 (6 bases). V lost 3 bases to trimming and J lost 2 bases, with 12 bases between them. CDR1 is KGHSH and CDR2 is LQKENI in the germline V gene. The CDR3 is made up of 15 amino acids. The CDR3 DNA is TGTGCCAGCTCACCCTACAGGACAGACACAGATACGCAGTATTTT. Amino acids: CASSPYRTDTDTQYF.

CDR3 in DNA: TGTGCCAGCAGCCGAAGCGGGGGGGCTCCTACAGATACGCAGTATTTT. It encodes CASSRSGGAPTDTQYF. The chain couples TRBV5-4 to TRBJ2-3; 10 positions agree with TRBD2. Looked up from germline, CDR1 is SGHNT and CDR2 is YYREEE (reference sequence). The CDR3 is 16 residues long. V was pared by 4 bases and J by 3 bases, with 8 bases of the junction left unmatched.

This clone was observed once. The chain carries TRBV7-2 and TRBJ2-7; 11 positions match TRBD2. Germline V lookup: CDR1 SGHTA, CDR2 FQGNSA. The CDR3 extends over 15 amino acids. J gave up 5 bases and V 5 bases, and 8 bases lay outside the gene matches. CDR3 region: CASSPYSGRADEQYF. CDR3 sequence (DNA): TGTGCCAGCAGCCCTTATAGCGGGAGGGCCGACGAGCAGTACTTC.

V is TRBV18 and J is TRBJ1-4, with a tentative D call TRBD1 (5 bases). Trimming took off 4 bases at V and 7 bases at J, with 10 bases between the two ends. Germline-derived CDR1 and CDR2 are KGHSH and LQKENI. The CDR3 loop spans 13 amino acids. The CDR3 is CASSRGGSEKLFF. The DNA for the CDR3 is TGTGCCAGCTCACGCGGGGGGAGTGAAAAACTGTTTTTT.

The chain carries TRBV24-1 and TRBJ1-2, with 9 bases that match TRBD1. The germline gives CDR1 KGHDR, CDR2 SFDVKD. The length of the CDR3 is 13 residues. V was pared by 7 bases and J by 8 bases, with 7 bases of the junction left unmatched. CDR3 in DNA: TGTGCCACCAGGGACAGGGGTTCGGAAGGCTACACCTTC. Translating it yields CATRDRGSEGYTF.

This sequence joins TRBV3-1 (or the pseudogene TRBV3-2) and TRBJ2-1; 13 bases are shared with TRBD2. Germline V gene lookup returns CDR1 LGHDT and CDR2 YNNKEL (reference sequence). This CDR3 has 14 residues. V lost 7 bases, J lost 8 bases, and 5 bases stayed unmatched. The CDR3 sequence is CASKKLAGGHEQFF. CDR3 sequence (DNA): TGTGCCAGCAAGAAACTAGCGGGGGGGCATGAGCAGTTCTTC.